One sample yielded the 28 T cell receptor beta chains listed below, sequenced in a study of control samples from healthy donors and cancer patients. Measured with immunoSEQ multiplex PCR; TCRdb has only the in-frame clones, and not every one. The sample lists fewer than 500,000 clones, about nine tenths occurring once. The material sequenced was PBMCs. These receptors all come from a man aged 40-50 years with head and neck cancer.

V is TRBV7-3 and J is TRBJ1-4; no clear D gene. This CDR3 spans 13 amino acids. Germline assignment: CDR1 SGHTA and CDR2 FQGTGA. Trimming shortened V by 1 base and J by 3 bases, and 3 bases separated the two germline ends. The CDR3 nucleotides are TGTGCCAGCAGCTTAAGGGCTAATGAAAAACTGTTTTTT. This gives the protein CASSLRANEKLFF.

The chain recombines TRBV7-3 with TRBJ1-6, with TRBD1 identical over 7 bases. Germline V gene lookup returns CDR1 SGHTA and CDR2 FQGTGA. With V trimmed by 4 bases and J by 7 bases, 4 bases remained unmatched. This CDR3 is built from 14 residues. The CDR3 reads CASSSGQENSPLHF. In nucleotides, the CDR3 is TGTGCCAGCAGCTCCGGACAGGAAAATTCACCCCTCCACTTT.

The chain links TRBV5-1 to TRBJ1-1, with 8 bases matching TRBD1. The V gene end was trimmed by 4 bases and the J gene end by 1 base; junction bases not matched to a gene: 6. The CDR3 covers 15 residues. CDR1 SGHRS and CDR2 YFSETQ come from the germline V gene. The CDR3 sequence: CASSGDRMGNTEAFF. The CDR3 DNA sequence: TGCGCCAGCAGCGGGGACAGGATGGGGAACACTGAAGCTTTCTTT.

CDR3 amino acids: CASSQEGGNANSPLHF. The CDR3, as DNA: TGCGCCAGCAGCCAAGAGGGAGGGAACGCTAATTCACCCCTCCACTTT. The rearrangement joins TRBV4-1 to TRBJ1-6; no reliable D call. In germline, CDR1 is MGHRA, CDR2 YSYEKL. The CDR3 length is 16 residues. V gave up 0 bases and J gave up 6 bases, with 12 bases separating them.

The chain has TRBV2 and TRBJ2-1; tentatively, D is TRBD2 (5 bases). CDR1 SNHLY and CDR2 FYNNEI come from the germline V gene. The CDR3 is made up of 15 amino acids. V shed 3 bases and J shed 1 base, with 10 bases lying between them. CDR3 DNA sequence: TGTGCCAGCAGTGAGGAGGCGTCTTCCTACAATGAGCAGTTCTTC. Its protein product is CASSEEASSYNEQFF.

The chain is built from TRBV28 and TRBJ1-2, with D unresolved. V was cut by 8 bases and J by 4 bases, with 11 bases left in between. The CDR3 consists of 12 residues. The germline gives CDR1 MDHEN, CDR2 SYDVKM. The CDR3 region is CASGQNSYGYTF. The DNA for the CDR3 is TGTGCCAGCGGTCAAAACAGCTATGGCTACACCTTC.

For the CDR3, the DNA is TGTGCCAGCACCCGGGGGGGAGCGGGAACCTACAATGAGCAGTTCTTC. It specifies CASTRGGAGTYNEQFF. This chain joins TRBV27 and TRBJ2-1; 8 bases agree with TRBD2. The CDR3 totals 16 residues. CDR1 and CDR2 (germline): MNHEY, SMNVEV (reference sequence). Trimming removed 7 bases from V and 2 bases from J; junction bases left unmatched: 10.

The V gene is TRBV7-9, the J gene TRBJ2-3, with D perhaps matching TRBD2 (5 bases). The CDR3 extends over 15 amino acids. The germline V gene encodes CDR1 SEHNR and CDR2 FQNEAQ (reference sequence). The germline V and J ends were trimmed by 4 bases and 0 bases, with 11 bases remaining between them. CDR3 bases: TGTGCCAGCAGCTGGAATGGCGGGAGCACAGATACGCAGTATTTT. The encoded protein is CASSWNGGSTDTQYF.

V and J are TRBV6-6 and TRBJ1-4, with D possibly matching TRBD1 (5 bases). There are 14 residues in the CDR3. V lost 7 bases to trimming and J lost 4 bases, with 13 bases between them. Germline V gene data show CDR1 as MNHNY and CDR2 as SVGAGI (reference sequence). Here the CDR3 reads CASIHGGNNEKLFF. The CDR3 nucleotides are TGTGCCAGCATCCACGGGGGGAATAATGAAAAACTGTTTTTT.

This clone was seen once. The J gene is TRBJ2-5, the V gene TRBV4-1, with TRBD1 identical over 7 bases. The CDR3 covers 15 residues. Germline assignment: CDR1 MGHRA and CDR2 YSYEKL. V was clipped by 1 base and J by 2 bases; unmatched bases: 4. The CDR3, as DNA: TGCGCCAGCAGCCAAGCGAGGACAGGACAAGAGACCCAGTACTTC. Translating it yields CASSQARTGQETQYF.

The chain recombines TRBV2 with TRBJ1-5, with 8 positions matching TRBD1. Germline values: CDR1 SNHLY, CDR2 FYNNEI. The V segment lost 8 bases and the J segment 4 bases; nucleotides outside the gene matches: 10. The CDR3 runs to 15 residues. The CDR3 reads CASQFGQGGNQPQHF. For the CDR3, the DNA is TGTGCCAGCCAATTCGGACAGGGAGGAAATCAGCCCCAGCATTTT.

The rearrangement links TRBV12-3 or TRBV12-4 to TRBJ1-2; possibly TRBD1 for D (5 bases). CDR3 length equals 13 residues. V dropped 6 bases and J dropped 7 bases, with 15 bases sitting between them. The CDR3 DNA reads as TGTGCCAGCAGCCTGACAGCCTCTAGTGGCTACACCTTC. Translating it yields CASSLTASSGYTF.

The sample holds one count of this clone. V is TRBV7-9 and J is TRBJ1-3; D not resolved. The CDR3 loop spans 14 amino acids. Between the trimmed V and J ends, which lost 5 bases and 0 bases, there was a span of 8 bases. Germline lookup yields CDR1 SEHNR and CDR2 FQNEAQ (reference sequence). CDR3 sequence reads: CASSEPPSGNTIYF. The CDR3 DNA follows: TGTGCCAGCAGCGAACCCCCCTCTGGAAACACCATATATTTT.

This clone was counted between two and nine times. This chain connects TRBV28 to TRBJ1-2; possibly TRBD1 for D (6 bases). The length of the CDR3 is 15 residues. V lost 5 bases, J lost 1 base, and 14 bases lay in between. Germline V lookup: CDR1 MDHEN, CDR2 SYDVKM. CDR3 in amino acids: CASSPWDISNYGYTF. In nucleotides, the CDR3 is TGTGCCAGCAGTCCCTGGGACATCAGTAACTATGGCTACACCTTC.

The chain has TRBV11-1 and TRBJ1-1, with no clear D. The V and J ends lost 2 bases and 1 base respectively, with 8 bases between them. The CDR3 sequence is 14 residues long. Per the germline V gene, CDR1 is SGHAT and CDR2 is FQDESV (reference sequence). The CDR3 sequence is CASSLLRENTEAFF. The CDR3 coding sequence is TGTGCCAGCAGCTTACTTAGGGAGAACACTGAAGCTTTCTTT.

The chain employs TRBV4-3 and TRBJ2-2, with 11 bases matching TRBD1. The CDR3 spans 16 residues. V dropped 4 bases and J dropped 6; count of bases not matched to a gene: 7. The germline V gene encodes CDR1 LGHNA and CDR2 YSLEER. The CDR3: CASSPSGTGGAGELFF. The CDR3 DNA follows: TGCGCCAGCAGCCCGTCTGGGACAGGGGGGGCCGGGGAGCTGTTTTTT.

V gene TRBV3-1 (or the pseudogene TRBV3-2) combines with J gene TRBJ2-2; TRBD2 aligns across 8 bases. The ends lost 1 base at V and 5 bases at J; junction bases unmatched: 18. CDR3 length equals 20 residues. Germline V gene data show CDR1 as LGHDT and CDR2 as YNNKEL (reference sequence). The CDR3 nucleotides are TGTGCCAGCAGCCAAGGTCTCCCCCAGCCGGGAGGGCCTGGAACCGGGGAGCTGTTTTTT. This translates into CASSQGLPQPGGPGTGELFF.

The rearrangement uses TRBV5-4 and TRBJ2-1, with 7 bases matching TRBD1. The trim removed 3 bases at V and 9 bases at J, leaving 9 bases unmatched. The CDR3 has 14 residues. The germline CDR1 and CDR2 sequences are SGHNT and YYREEE (reference sequence). The CDR3 protein is CASSSLDRVAEQFF. Written as DNA, the CDR3 is TGTGCCAGCAGCTCTCTCGACAGGGTGGCTGAGCAGTTCTTC.

This clone has only one observation. The chain combines TRBV18 with TRBJ1-2; D remains ambiguous. Germline V gene sequence: CDR1 KGHSH, CDR2 LQKENI. V lost 2 bases, J lost 0 bases, and 10 bases lay in between. This CDR3 has 15 amino acids. Here the CDR3 DNA reads TGTGCCAGCTCACCAACTGACGGCTCTAACTATGGCTACACCTTC. It specifies CASSPTDGSNYGYTF.

The CDR3 DNA reads TGTGCCAGCAGTGACGGCAGCCCCTATGGCTACACCTTC. Translated: CASSDGSPYGYTF. The V gene is TRBV2, the J gene TRBJ1-2, with D unclear. V was cut by 3 bases and J by 4 bases, with 9 bases left in between. The germline gives CDR1 SNHLY, CDR2 FYNNEI. The CDR3 sequence is 13 residues long. Using reference TRBV2 and TRBJ1-2 for the parts outside the CDR3, the full variable domain is EPEVTQTPSHQVTQMGQEVILRCVPISNHLYFYWYRQILGQKVEFLVSFYNNEISEKSEIFDDQFSVERPDGSNFTLKIRSTKLEDSAMYFCASSDGSPYGYTFGSGTRLTVV.

This clone was observed a single time. The rearrangement uses TRBV5-1 and TRBJ1-1, with D tentatively TRBD1 (5 bases). V lost 4 bases and J lost 1, with 14 bases in between. The CDR3 has 15 residues. In germline, CDR1 is SGHRS, CDR2 YFSETQ. CDR3: CASSTSGPTNTEAFF. DNA of the CDR3: TGCGCCAGCAGCACATCGGGACCGACGAACACTGAAGCTTTCTTT. Combining the CDR3 with reference TRBV5-1 and TRBJ1-1 gives the whole variable domain KAGVTQTPRYLIKTRGQQVTLSCSPISGHRSVSWYQQTPGQGLQFLFEYFSETQRNKGNFPGRFSGRQFSNSRSEMNVSTLELGDSALYLCASSTSGPTNTEAFFGQGTRLTVV.

The chain has TRBV19 and TRBJ1-1; the match to TRBD1 covers 9 bases. The trim removed 5 bases at V and 1 base at J, leaving 20 bases unmatched. The CDR3 consists of 20 residues. Germline V gives CDR1 LNHDA, CDR2 SQIVND (reference sequence). The CDR3 coding sequence is TGTGCCAGTAGTGCATGGGCCCCCACCGGGACAGGGTTTTGGAACACTGAAGCTTTCTTT. Translation gives CASSAWAPTGTGFWNTEAFF.

The chain joins TRBV10-2 to TRBJ2-2; 9 nucleotides match TRBD2. The CDR3 totals 15 residues. Germline V gene sequence: CDR1 WSHSY, CDR2 SAAADI. V shed 8 bases and J 3 bases; nucleotides not matched to a gene: 7. The CDR3 DNA is TGCGCCAGCTATGGGGAGCGGGGGGACACCGGGGAGCTGTTTTTT. Encoded protein: CASYGERGDTGELFF.

The chain uses TRBV25-1 and TRBJ1-2, with D possibly being TRBD1 (5 bases). Germline values: CDR1 MGHDK, CDR2 SYGVNS. With 4 bases removed from V and 4 bases from J, the gap between germline ends came to 13 bases. This CDR3 contains 14 residues. The CDR3 sequence is CASSAGAASYGYTF. In DNA form, the CDR3 reads TGTGCCAGCAGTGCTGGGGCCGCCTCCTATGGCTACACCTTC.

The J gene is TRBJ2-5, the V gene TRBV6-2 or TRBV6-3; D gene uncertain. The CDR3 contains 16 residues. Germline loops: CDR1 MNHEY, CDR2 SVGEGT. Trimming left V 2 bases short and J 2 bases short, with 15 bases between. This CDR3 is CASSYKPVTYQETQYF. Here the CDR3 DNA reads TGTGCCAGCAGTTACAAACCAGTTACCTATCAAGAGACCCAGTACTTC.

This clone was observed a few times. The V call is TRBV4-1, the J call TRBJ2-5; D gene unclear. V lost 0 bases and J 1 base, leaving 6 bases between the germline ends. Germline V gene lookup returns CDR1 MGHRA and CDR2 YSYEKL. The length of the CDR3 is 14 residues. This CDR3 is CASSQDNAQETQYF. For the CDR3, the DNA is TGCGCCAGCAGCCAAGATAATGCCCAAGAGACCCAGTACTTC.

Comment on this clone: This sample includes further DNA sequences coding for the same CDR3. V and J are TRBV5-1 and TRBJ2-1; no clear D. The ends were cut back, 2 bases at V and 0 bases at J, with 9 bases in the middle. The CDR3 is 15 amino acids. From germline, CDR1 is SGHRS and CDR2 YFSETQ. The CDR3 DNA reads TGCGCCAGCAGCTTAGGCCAAAGCTCCTACAATGAGCAGTTCTTC. It translates to CASSLGQSSYNEQFF.

The chain employs TRBV6-5 and TRBJ1-5; the D is unclear. V shed 11 bases and J shed 5 bases, with 13 bases lying between them. The CDR3 runs to 12 residues. CDR1 is MNHEY, CDR2 SVGAGI, per germline. Written as DNA, the CDR3 is TGTGCCGGCATGGCAGCGGATCAGCCCCAGCATTTT. Protein product: CAGMAADQPQHF.